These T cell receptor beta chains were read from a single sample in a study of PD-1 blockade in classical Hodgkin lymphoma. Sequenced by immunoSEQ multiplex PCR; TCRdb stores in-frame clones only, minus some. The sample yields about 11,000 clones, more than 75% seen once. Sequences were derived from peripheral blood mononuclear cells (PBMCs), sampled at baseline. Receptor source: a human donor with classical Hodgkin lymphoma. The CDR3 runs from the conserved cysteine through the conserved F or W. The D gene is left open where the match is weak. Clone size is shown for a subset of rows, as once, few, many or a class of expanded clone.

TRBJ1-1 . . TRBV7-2 TGTGCCAGCAGCTTAGGGGGCGACACTGAAGCTTTCTTT CASSLGGDTEAFF
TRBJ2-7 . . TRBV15 TGTGCCACCAGCGCCCCGGGACGGAAAGAATACGAGCAGTACTTC CATSAPGRKEYEQYF
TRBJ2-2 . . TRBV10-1 TGCGCCAGCAGTGAGGAAAGAACCACCGGGGAGCTGTTTTTT CASSEERTTGELFF
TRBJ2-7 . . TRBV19 TGTGCCAGTAGCAATTACGGGTTCGGGGGCGAGCAGTACTTC CASSNYGFGGEQYF
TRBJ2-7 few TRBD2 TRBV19 TGTGCCAGTAGTATAGACCCTAGCGGGAGGTCCTACGAGCAGTACTTC CASSIDPSGRSYEQYF
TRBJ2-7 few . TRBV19 TGTGCCAGTAGTATTGGATGGGACGGAAATTACGAGCAGTACTTC CASSIGWDGNYEQYF
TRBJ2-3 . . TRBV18 TGTGCCAGCTCAAGGATGGACAAGCGTCTGACAGATACGCAGTATTTT CASSRMDKRLTDTQYF
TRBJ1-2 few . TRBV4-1 TGCGCCAGCAGCCAAGATACGCGGCAGGCACAAGACTACACCTTC CASSQDTRQAQDYTF
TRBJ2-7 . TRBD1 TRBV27 TGTGCCAGCAGTTTCCGGGGACAGGGGGCGCCTGAGCAGTACTTC CASSFRGQGAPEQYF
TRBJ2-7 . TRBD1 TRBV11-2 TGTGCCAGCAGCTTGGGGACAGGGGGCATCTCCTACGAGCAGTACTTC CASSLGTGGISYEQYF
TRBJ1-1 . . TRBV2 TGTGCCAGCAGGACTCAGGGCACTGAAGCTTTCTTT CASRTQGTEAFF
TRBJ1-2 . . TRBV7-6 TGTGCCAGCAGCCCCCCGGGGGTCGTCGATGGCTACACCTTC CASSPPGVVDGYTF
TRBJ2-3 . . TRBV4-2 TGTGCCAGCAGCCAAGTTAGTCTAGCTGGGGATACGCAGTATTTT CASSQVSLAGDTQYF
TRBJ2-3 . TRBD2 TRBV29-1 TGCAGCGTCGGACTAGCGGGAGATGTAGATACGCAGTATTTT CSVGLAGDVDTQYF
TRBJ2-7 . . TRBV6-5 TGTGCCAGCAGTTACCGGGACATCTCCTACGAGCAGTACTTC CASSYRDISYEQYF
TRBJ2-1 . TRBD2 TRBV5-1 TGCGCCAGCAGCCCCGGGACTAGCGGGAATGGTGAGCAGTTCTTC CASSPGTSGNGEQFF
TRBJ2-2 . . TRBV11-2 TGTGCCAGCAGTCATAGTCAGACAGTACCGAGGACCGGGGAGCTGTTTTTT CASSHSQTVPRTGELFF
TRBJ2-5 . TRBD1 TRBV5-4 TGTGCCAGCAGCTCGCCGGGACAGGGGGAAGAGACCCAGTACTTC CASSSPGQGEETQYF
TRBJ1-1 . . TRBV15 TGTGCCACCAGCAGAGATCCTGGCACGGGGATGAACACTGAAGCTTTCTTT CATSRDPGTGMNTEAFF
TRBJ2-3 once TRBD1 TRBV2 TGTGCCAGCAGTGAAGAACAGGGGGCCATGACAGATACGCAGTATTTT CASSEEQGAMTDTQYF
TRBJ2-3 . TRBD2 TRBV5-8 TGTGCCAGCAGCCCCGGACTAGCGGGACCCACAGATACGCAGTATTTT CASSPGLAGPTDTQYF
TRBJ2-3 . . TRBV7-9 TGTGCCAGCAGCTTAGAGTCATCTGGGAGAAATACGCAGTATTTT CASSLESSGRNTQYF
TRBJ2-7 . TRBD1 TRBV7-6 TGTGCCAGCAGCTTAGGTGGGACAGCCTACGAGCAGTACTTC CASSLGGTAYEQYF
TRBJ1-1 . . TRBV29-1 TGCAGCGGCCAACAGGGTCCTGAAGCTTTCTTT CSGQQGPEAFF
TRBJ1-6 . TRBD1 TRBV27 TGTGCCAGCACCCTCTCAGGGACAGGGAACTCACCCCTCCACTTT CASTLSGTGNSPLHF
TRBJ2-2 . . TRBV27 TGTGCCAGCAGTTTGCAGACGAACACCGGGGAGCTGTTTTTT CASSLQTNTGELFF
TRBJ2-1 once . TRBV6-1 TGTGCCAGCGATCAAGAGGATGAGCAGTTCTTC CASDQEDEQFF
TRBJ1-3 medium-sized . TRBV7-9 TGTGCCAGCATCAAACTTGACACCTCTGGAAACACCATATATTTT CASIKLDTSGNTIYF
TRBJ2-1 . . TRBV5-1 TGCGCCAGCAGCGGAGTACTAGTAGATTCCTACAATGAGCAGTTCTTC CASSGVLVDSYNEQFF
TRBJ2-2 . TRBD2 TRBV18 TGTGCCAGCTCACCATTTCTAGCGGGGAACACCGGGGAGCTGTTTTTT CASSPFLAGNTGELFF
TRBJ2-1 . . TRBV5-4 TGTGCCAGCAGCTTGGCAGGGAGCGATGAGCAGTTCTTC CASSLAGSDEQFF
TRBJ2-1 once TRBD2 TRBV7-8 TGTGCCAGCAGCCGCGGGACTAGTTCGGTTGAGCAGTTCTTC CASSRGTSSVEQFF
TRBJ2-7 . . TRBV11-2 TGTGCCAGCAGCTTAGTTTGGCGGGGCTTACGCGAGCAGTACTTC CASSLVWRGLREQYF
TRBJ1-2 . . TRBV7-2 TGTGCCAGCAGCTTAGAACAGTCTAACTATGGCTACACCTTC CASSLEQSNYGYTF
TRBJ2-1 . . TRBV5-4 TGTGCCAGCAGCTGGGTGACTGCCAATGAGCAGTTCTTC CASSWVTANEQFF
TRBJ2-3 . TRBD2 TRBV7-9 TGTGCCAGCAGCTTCTACGGTGCTAGCGGAGCCAGGGGCACAGATACGCAGTATTTT CASSFYGASGARGTDTQYF
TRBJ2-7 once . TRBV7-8 TGTGCCAGCAGCGTCACCGCCGGGATAAACTACGAGCAGTACTTC CASSVTAGINYEQYF
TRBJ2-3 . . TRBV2 TGTGCCAGCAGTGTACGGAGGAGTCAGACAGATACGCAGTATTTT CASSVRRSQTDTQYF
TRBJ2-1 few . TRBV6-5 TGTGCCAGCAGTCCTACTAGCATGAATGAGCAGTTCTTC CASSPTSMNEQFF
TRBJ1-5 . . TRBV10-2 TGCGCCAGCAGTGAGGAGGTCAGGGTGGAAGGCCAGCCCCAGCATTTT CASSEEVRVEGQPQHF
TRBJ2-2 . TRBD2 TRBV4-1 TGCGCCAGCAGCCAAGAGACACTAGCGGGAGCGATTGCCGGGGAGCTGTTTTTT CASSQETLAGAIAGELFF
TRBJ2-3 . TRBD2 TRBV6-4 TGTGCCAGCAGTGAAGCGGGAGGGCCGAACACAGATACGCAGTATTTT CASSEAGGPNTDTQYF
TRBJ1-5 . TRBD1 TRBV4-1 TGCGCCAGCAGCCAAGATCGAATCGGGGGACAGGGGGTTTTCAATCAGCCCCAGCATTTT CASSQDRIGGQGVFNQPQHF
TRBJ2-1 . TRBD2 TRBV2 TGTGCCAGCCGACCCGGGGGGAATGAGCAGTTCTTC CASRPGGNEQFF
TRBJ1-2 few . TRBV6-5 TGTGCCAGCAGTAGGGACGGAATCTCCTACACCTTC CASSRDGISYTF